The rows below give T cell receptor beta chains drawn from one sample of a study of shared clonotypes between healthy human individuals. Assay used: immunoSEQ multiplex PCR; TCRdb lists only in-frame clones, some missing. Among about 2.1 million clones, 93% were seen once, and the ten largest hold roughly 1.7%. What was sequenced was naive CD8+ T cells from PBMCs. Receptors originate from a young man in good health. Some clones in this sample may be carry-over from other donors' samples. Both conserved end residues are part of each CDR3. The order of the fields is D gene, J gene, V gene, CDR3 DNA, CDR3 protein. The D gene is left open where the match is weak.

>TRBD1|TRBJ1-1|TRBV7-9
TGTGCCAGCAGCCCGACAGGGGAGTACATCTTTAGGGCTGAAGCTTTCTTT
CASSPTGEYIFRAEAFF
>NA|TRBJ2-3|TRBV11-1
TGTGCCAGCAGCTTCAACTATGCTACGCAGTATTTT
CASSFNYATQYF
>NA|TRBJ2-3|TRBV29-1
TGCAGCGTTGAGGCAGATACGCAGTATTTT
CSVEADTQYF
>TRBD1|TRBJ1-4|TRBV18
TGTGCCAGCTCAGAGGGGGCCCGGGAAGGGGTAAAACTGTTTTTT
CASSEGAREGVKLFF
>NA|TRBJ1-1|TRBV7-2
TGTGCCAGCAGCCTTGCGGGGTTAATGAACACTGAAGCTTTCTTT
CASSLAGLMNTEAFF
>TRBD1|TRBJ1-5|TRBV28
TGTGCCAGCAAAAGAGGGTCCGGACAGGGGGCTTTTCAGCCCCAGCATTTT
CASKRGSGQGAFQPQHF
>TRBD2|TRBJ2-7|TRBV28
TGTGCCAGCAGTCCGACTAGCGCTGGGTACAGCTCCTACGAGCAGTACTTC
CASSPTSAGYSSYEQYF
>NA|TRBJ2-7|TRBV7-2
TGTGCCAGCAGCCCTACCCCCCACACAGGTTACTCCTACGAGCAGTACTTC
CASSPTPHTGYSYEQYF
>NA|TRBJ2-7|TRBV4-3
TGCGCCAGCAGCCAAGAACTCAACAGGGCTCACGAGCAGTACTTC
CASSQELNRAHEQYF
>NA|TRBJ2-1|TRBV15
TGTGCCACCATCGGACGGAACAATGAGCAGTTCTTC
CATIGRNNEQFF
>NA|TRBJ2-1|TRBV9
TGTGCCAGCAGCCCCGGACAGCCGCAGGAGCAGTTCTTC
CASSPGQPQEQFF
>NA|TRBJ1-1|TRBV25-1
TGTGCCAGCAGTGATATGTCGGGAGGGAACACTGAAGCTTTCTTT
CASSDMSGGNTEAFF
>NA|TRBJ2-1|TRBV7-2
TGTGCCAGCAGCCTTGGGGACTCTAAATACAATGAGCAGTTCTTC
CASSLGDSKYNEQFF
>TRBD1|TRBJ2-3|TRBV5-4
TGTGCCAGCAGCGGGGGGACAGGGGTCACAGATACGCAGTATTTT
CASSGGTGVTDTQYF